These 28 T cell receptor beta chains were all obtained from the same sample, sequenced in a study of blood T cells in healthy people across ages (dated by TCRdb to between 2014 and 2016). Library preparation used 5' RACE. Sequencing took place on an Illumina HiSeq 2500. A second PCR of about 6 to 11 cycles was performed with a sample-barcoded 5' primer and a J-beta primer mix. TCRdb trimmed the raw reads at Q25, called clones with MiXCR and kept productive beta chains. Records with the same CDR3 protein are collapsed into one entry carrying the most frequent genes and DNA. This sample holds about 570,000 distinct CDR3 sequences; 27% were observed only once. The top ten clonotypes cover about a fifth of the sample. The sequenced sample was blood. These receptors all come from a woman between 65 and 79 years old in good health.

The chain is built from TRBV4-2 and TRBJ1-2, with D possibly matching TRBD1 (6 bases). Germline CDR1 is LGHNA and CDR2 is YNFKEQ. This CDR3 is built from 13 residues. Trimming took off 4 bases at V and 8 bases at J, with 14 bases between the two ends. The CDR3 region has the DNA TGTGCCAGCAGCCCCGACAGGCAGGGAGGCTACACCTTC. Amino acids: CASSPDRQGGYTF.

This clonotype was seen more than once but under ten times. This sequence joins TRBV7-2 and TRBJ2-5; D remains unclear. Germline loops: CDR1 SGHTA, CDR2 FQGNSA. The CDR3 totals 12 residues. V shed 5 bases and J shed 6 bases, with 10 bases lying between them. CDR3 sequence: CASSQSPKTQYF. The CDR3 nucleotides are TGTGCCAGCAGCCAGAGTCCCAAGACCCAGTACTTC.

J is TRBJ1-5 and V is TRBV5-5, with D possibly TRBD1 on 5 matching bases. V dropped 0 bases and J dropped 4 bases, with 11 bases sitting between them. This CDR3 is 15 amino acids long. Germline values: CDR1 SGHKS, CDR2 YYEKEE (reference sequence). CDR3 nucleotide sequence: TGTGCCAGCAGCTTGGAGAACGGGGGGAATCAGCCCCAGCATTTT. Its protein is CASSLENGGNQPQHF.

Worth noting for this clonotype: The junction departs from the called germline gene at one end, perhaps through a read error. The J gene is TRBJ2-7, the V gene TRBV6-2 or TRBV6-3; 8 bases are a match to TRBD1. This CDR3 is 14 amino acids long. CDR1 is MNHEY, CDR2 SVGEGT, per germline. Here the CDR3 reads CAGRKTTGVYEQYF. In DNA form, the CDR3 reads TGTGCCGGCAGAAAGACGACAGGGGTCTACGAGCAGTACTTC.

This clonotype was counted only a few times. This chain's CDR3 is CAWGGTETANYGYTF. The CDR3 coding sequence is TGTGCCTGGGGGGGGACAGAAACTGCTAACTATGGCTACACCTTC. This sequence joins TRBV30 and TRBJ1-2; 7 bases map to TRBD1. The germline gives CDR1 GTSNPN, CDR2 SVGIG (reference sequence). The CDR3 totals 15 residues. V trimming: 5 bases; J trimming: 0 bases; junction bases outside the gene matches: 9.

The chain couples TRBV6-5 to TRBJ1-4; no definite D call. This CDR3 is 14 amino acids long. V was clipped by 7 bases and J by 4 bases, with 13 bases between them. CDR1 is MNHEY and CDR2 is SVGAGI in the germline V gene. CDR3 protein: CASKGRLLNEKLFF. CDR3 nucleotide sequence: TGTGCCAGCAAAGGGCGACTGCTTAATGAAAAACTGTTTTTT.

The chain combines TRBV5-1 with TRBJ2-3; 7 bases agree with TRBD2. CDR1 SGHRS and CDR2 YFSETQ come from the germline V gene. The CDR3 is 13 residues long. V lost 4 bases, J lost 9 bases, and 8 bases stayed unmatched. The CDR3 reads CASSIQSGDTQYF. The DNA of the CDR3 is TGCGCCAGCAGCATCCAAAGCGGGGACACGCAGTATTTT.

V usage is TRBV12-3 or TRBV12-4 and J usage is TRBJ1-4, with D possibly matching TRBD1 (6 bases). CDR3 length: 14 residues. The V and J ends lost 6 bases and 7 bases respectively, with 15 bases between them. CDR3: CASRGGSGGEKLFF. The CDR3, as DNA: TGTGCCAGCAGAGGGGGTTCCGGTGGTGAAAAACTGTTTTTT.

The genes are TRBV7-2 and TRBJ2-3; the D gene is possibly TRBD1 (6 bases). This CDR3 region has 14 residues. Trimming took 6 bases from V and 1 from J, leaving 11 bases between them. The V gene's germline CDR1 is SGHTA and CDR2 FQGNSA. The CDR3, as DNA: TGTGCCAGCAGATCCAACAGGGGCACAGATACGCAGTATTTT. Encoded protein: CASRSNRGTDTQYF.

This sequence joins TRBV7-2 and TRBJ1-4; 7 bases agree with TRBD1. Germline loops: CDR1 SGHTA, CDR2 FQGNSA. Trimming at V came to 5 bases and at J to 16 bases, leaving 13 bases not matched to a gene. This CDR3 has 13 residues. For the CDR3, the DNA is TGTGCCAGCAGCACACGACAGGGTACCGCTCCGTTTTTT. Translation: CASSTRQGTAPFF. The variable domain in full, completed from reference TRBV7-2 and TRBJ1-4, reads GAGVSQSPSNKVTEKGKDVELRCDPISGHTALYWYRQSLGQGLEFLIYFQGNSAPDKSGLPSDRFSAERTGGSVSTLTIQRTQQEDSAVYLCASSTRQGTAPFFGSGTQLSVL.

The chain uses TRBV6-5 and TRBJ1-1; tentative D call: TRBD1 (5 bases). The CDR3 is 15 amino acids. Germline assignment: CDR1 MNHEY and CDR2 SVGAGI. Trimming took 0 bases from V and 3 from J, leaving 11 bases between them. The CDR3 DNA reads TGTGCCAGCAGTTACTCAACGATGGGGCACACTGAAGCTTTCTTT. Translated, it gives CASSYSTMGHTEAFF.

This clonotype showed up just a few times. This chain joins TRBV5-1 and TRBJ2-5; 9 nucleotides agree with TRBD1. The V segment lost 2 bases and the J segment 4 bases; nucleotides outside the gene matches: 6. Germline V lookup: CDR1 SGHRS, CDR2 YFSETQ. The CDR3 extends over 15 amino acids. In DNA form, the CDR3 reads TGCGCCAGCAGCTTTGCCCAACAGGGGGCAGAGACCCAGTACTTC. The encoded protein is CASSFAQQGAETQYF.

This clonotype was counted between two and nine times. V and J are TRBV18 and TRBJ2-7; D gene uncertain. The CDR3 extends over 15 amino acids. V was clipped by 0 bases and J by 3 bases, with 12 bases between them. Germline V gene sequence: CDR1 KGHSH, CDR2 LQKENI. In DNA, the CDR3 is TGTGCCAGCTCACCACCGGGTAAAGGGCTCTACGAGCAGTACTTC. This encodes CASSPPGKGLYEQYF.

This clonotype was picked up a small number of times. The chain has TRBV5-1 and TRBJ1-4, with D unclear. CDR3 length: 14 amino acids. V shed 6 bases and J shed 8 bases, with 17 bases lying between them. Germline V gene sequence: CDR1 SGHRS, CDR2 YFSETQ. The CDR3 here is CASTEFGKDEKLFF. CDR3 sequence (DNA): TGCGCCAGCACCGAGTTCGGGAAGGACGAAAAACTGTTTTTT.

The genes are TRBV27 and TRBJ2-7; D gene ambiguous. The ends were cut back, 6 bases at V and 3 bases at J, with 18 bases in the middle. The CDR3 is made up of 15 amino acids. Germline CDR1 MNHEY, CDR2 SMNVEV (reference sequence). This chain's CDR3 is CASRHRGNGYYEQYF. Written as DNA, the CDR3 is TGTGCCAGCAGGCATAGAGGAAACGGATACTACGAGCAGTACTTC.

For the CDR3, the DNA is TGTGCCAGCAGCTTAGGTGGCAGAGGGGAGCAGTACTTC. Protein sequence: CASSLGGRGEQYF. The rearrangement links TRBV7-8 to TRBJ2-5; TRBD1 or TRBD2 may be the D gene (5 bases each). The V gene's germline CDR1 is SGHVS and CDR2 FQNEAQ. The CDR3 contains 13 residues. V lost 1 base to trimming and J lost 11 bases, with 14 bases between them.

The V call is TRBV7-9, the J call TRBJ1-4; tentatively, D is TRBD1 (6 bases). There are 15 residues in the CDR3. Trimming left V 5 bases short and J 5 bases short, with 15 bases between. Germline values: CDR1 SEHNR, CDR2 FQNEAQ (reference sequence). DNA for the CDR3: TGTGCCAGCAGCCTACAGGGTTTTGGGAATGAAAAACTGTTTTTT. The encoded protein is CASSLQGFGNEKLFF.

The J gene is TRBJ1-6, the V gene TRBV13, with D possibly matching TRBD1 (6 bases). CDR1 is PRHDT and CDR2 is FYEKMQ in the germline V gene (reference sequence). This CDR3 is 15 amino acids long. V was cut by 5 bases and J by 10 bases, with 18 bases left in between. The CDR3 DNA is TGTGCCAGCAGCGTCGGACAGAGCCTCTTGTCACCCCTCCACTTT. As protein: CASSVGQSLLSPLHF.

CDR3 DNA sequence: TGTGCCTGGAGTATTGGGACAGGGGATGGCTACACCTTC. It is translated as CAWSIGTGDGYTF. V gene TRBV30 combines with J gene TRBJ1-2; TRBD1 aligns across 10 bases. In germline, CDR1 is GTSNPN, CDR2 SVGIG (reference sequence). The CDR3 has 13 residues. Trimming cost V 2 bases and J 6 bases; bases outside gene matches: 3.

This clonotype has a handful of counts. The CDR3 here is CASSMELNTEAFF. DNA of the CDR3: TGTGCCAGTAGTATGGAGTTGAACACTGAAGCTTTCTTT. The chain employs TRBV19 and TRBJ1-1; D ambiguous. Germline values: CDR1 LNHDA, CDR2 SQIVND (reference sequence). This CDR3 spans 13 amino acids. V dropped 3 bases and J dropped 0 bases, with 5 bases sitting between them.

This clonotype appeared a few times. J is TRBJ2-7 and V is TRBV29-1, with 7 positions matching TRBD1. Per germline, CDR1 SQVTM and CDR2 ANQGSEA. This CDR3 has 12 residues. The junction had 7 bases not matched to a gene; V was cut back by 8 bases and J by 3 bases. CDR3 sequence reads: CSTGDSFYEQYF. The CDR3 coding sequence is TGCAGCACCGGGGACAGCTTCTACGAGCAGTACTTC.

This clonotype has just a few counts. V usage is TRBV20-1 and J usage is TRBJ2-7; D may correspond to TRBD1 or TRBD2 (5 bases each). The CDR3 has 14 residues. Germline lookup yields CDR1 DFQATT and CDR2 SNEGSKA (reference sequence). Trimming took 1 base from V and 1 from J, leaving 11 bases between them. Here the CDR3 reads CSARGRGGSYEQYF. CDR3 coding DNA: TGCAGTGCTAGAGGCCGGGGCGGGTCCTACGAGCAGTACTTC.

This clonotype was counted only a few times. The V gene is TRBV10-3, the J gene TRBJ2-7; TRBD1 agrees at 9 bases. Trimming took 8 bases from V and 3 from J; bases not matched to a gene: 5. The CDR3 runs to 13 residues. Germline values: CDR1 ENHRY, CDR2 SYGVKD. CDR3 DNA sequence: TGTGCCATCGCTGGACAGGGGAACTACGAGCAGTACTTC. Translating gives CAIAGQGNYEQYF.

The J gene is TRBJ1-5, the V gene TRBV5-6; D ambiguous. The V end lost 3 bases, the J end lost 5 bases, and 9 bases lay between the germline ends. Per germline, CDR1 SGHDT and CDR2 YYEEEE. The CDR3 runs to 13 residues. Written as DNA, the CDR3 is TGTGCCAGCAGCTGGGGTCTCGATCAGCCCCAGCATTTT. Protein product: CASSWGLDQPQHF. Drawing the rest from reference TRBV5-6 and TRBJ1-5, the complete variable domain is DAGVTQSPTHLIKTRGQQVTLRCSPKSGHDTVSWYQQALGQGPQFIFQYYEEEERQRGNFPDRFSGHQFPNYSSELNVNALLLGDSALYLCASSWGLDQPQHFGDGTRLSIL.

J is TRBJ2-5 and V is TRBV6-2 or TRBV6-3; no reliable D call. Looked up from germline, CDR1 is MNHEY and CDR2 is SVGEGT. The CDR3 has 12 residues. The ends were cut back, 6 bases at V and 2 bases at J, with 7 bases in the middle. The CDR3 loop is CASRDPQETQYF. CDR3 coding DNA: TGTGCCAGCAGGGATCCTCAAGAGACCCAGTACTTC.

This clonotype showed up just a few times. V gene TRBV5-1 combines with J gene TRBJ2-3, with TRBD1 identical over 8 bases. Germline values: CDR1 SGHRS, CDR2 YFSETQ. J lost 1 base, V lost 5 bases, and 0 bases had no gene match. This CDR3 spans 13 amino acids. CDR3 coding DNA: TGCGCCAGCAGACAGGGGGGCACAGATACGCAGTATTTT. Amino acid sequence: CASRQGGTDTQYF.

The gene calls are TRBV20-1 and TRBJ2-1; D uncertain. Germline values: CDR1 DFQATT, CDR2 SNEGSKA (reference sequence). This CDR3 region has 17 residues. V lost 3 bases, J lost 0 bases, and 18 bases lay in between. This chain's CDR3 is CSARPSTEFSSYNEQFF. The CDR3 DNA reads TGCAGTGCTAGGCCCAGCACAGAGTTCTCCTCCTACAATGAGCAGTTCTTC.

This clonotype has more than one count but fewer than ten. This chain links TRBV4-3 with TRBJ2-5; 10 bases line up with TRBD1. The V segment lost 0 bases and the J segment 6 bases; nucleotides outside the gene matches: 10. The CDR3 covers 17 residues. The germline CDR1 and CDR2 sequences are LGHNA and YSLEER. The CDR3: CASSQDRQGQGTQTQYF. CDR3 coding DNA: TGCGCCAGCAGCCAAGACCGTCAGGGACAGGGGACACAGACCCAGTACTTC.